The next 4 T cell receptor beta chains were all read from a single sample in a study of T cells in Graves' hyperthyroidism and ophthalmopathy. Regions amplified from RNA transcripts were the TCR beta CDR3 regions. The HTBI primer set was used in a first-round RT-PCR of the TCR CDR3. TCRdb recomputed calls from the multiplex PCR reads with MiXCR, one row per CDR3 protein. The data hold around 690,000 distinct CDR3 sequences, with around 20% observed a single time. Source material: blood. Receptors originate from a man aged 25 to 45 with Graves' ophthalmopathy.

V gene TRBV3-1 combines with J gene TRBJ2-1; 7 bases map to TRBD2. The J segment lost 10 bases and the V segment lost 2 bases, leaving 2 bases of the junction unmatched. The CDR3 has 12 residues. Germline V gene sequence: CDR1 LGHDT, CDR2 YNNKEL (reference sequence). CDR3 sequence reads: CASSQNGREQFF. DNA for the CDR3: TGTGCCAGCAGCCAAAACGGGAGGGAGCAGTTCTTC.

V usage is TRBV12-3 or TRBV12-4 and J usage is TRBJ2-5; 10 bases are a match to TRBD1. The ends lost 6 bases at V and 5 bases at J; junction bases unmatched: 9. CDR3 length equals 15 residues. The CDR3 DNA is TGTGCCAGCAGCTCGGGACAGGGGACGTGGGAGACCCAGTACTTC. Encoded protein: CASSSGQGTWETQYF.

This clonotype was counted a few times. The J gene is TRBJ2-1, the V gene TRBV4-1, with 9 bases identical to TRBD2. CDR3 size: 20 residues. J was trimmed by 0 bases and V by 0 bases; bases with no gene match: 12. The germline CDR1 and CDR2 sequences are MGHRA and YSYEKL. In DNA form, the CDR3 reads TGCGCCAGCAGCCAAGATGGATACGCCTCTAGCGGGGACTCCTACAATGAGCAGTTCTTC. Translation gives CASSQDGYASSGDSYNEQFF.

This rearrangement joins TRBV20-1 to TRBJ1-5; D is possibly TRBD1 (5 bases). Germline lookup yields CDR1 DFQATT and CDR2 SNEGSKA (reference sequence). The CDR3 is 15 amino acids. The V end lost 0 bases, the J end lost 1 base, and 10 bases lay between the germline ends. Here the CDR3 DNA reads TGCAGTGCTAGAGATTTTCGGGACAGCAATCAGCCCCAGCATTTT. Amino acid sequence: CSARDFRDSNQPQHF.